This TCR beta chain was sequenced in a study of CD8 T cells in Susac syndrome. Random hexamers were used to reverse transcribe an amount of roughly 0.45 to 1 ug RNA. The authors amplified TCR beta CDR3 across 54 Vbeta and 13 Jbeta using immunoSEQ multiplex PCR. TCRdb called the immunoSEQ multiplex PCR reads again in MiXCR, with one record for every CDR3 protein. The sample comprises around 300,000 distinct CDR3 sequences, about 88% of which are singletons, and approximately 0.18% rests with the top ten. General study results and limits: It was acknowledged by the study that relatively few individuals were included in its TCR sequencing and HLA analysis.

The CDR3 is made up of 15 amino acids. Trimming removed 1 base at V and 0 bases at J, with 8 bases between. Germline-derived CDR1 and CDR2 are LGHNA and YSLEER. Relapsing-remitting disease, either stable or active, was present in the treatment-naive patients who were the multiple sclerosis controls. Bulk CD8+ and CD4+ cells came from magnetic negative isolation; CD8+ TEMRA by FACS. With respect to this clonotype: Its antigen is unknown.

The source of this sequence is a human donor with multiple sclerosis. Sequencing was done on a sample of CD8+ T cells from PBMCs. The chain links TRBV4-3 to TRBJ2-3; D unclear. The CDR3 DNA follows: TGCGCCAGCAGCCAAGGCGGCTGGAGCACAGATACGCAGTATTTT. This encodes CASSQGGWSTDTQYF.